Listed below are T cell receptor beta chains from one sample, sequenced in a study of cytomegalovirus exposure and HLA in healthy donors. Assay: immunoSEQ multiplex PCR; the TCRdb copy retains only in-frame clones and omits some. The sample contains about 180,000 clones, more than 65% of which appear only once. The sequenced sample consisted of PBMCs. These receptor sequences come from a girl aged 2 to 10 in good health and CMV-seropositive. Both conserved end residues are part of each CDR3. A D gene is named only where the DNA matches it firmly. Size values are once, few and many counts, or a class for expanded clones, and some rows have none.

>-|TRBV7-2|TRBJ2-1|-
CASSLGQLPEQFF
TGTGCCAGCAGCTTAGGGCAGTTGCCTGAGCAGTTCTTC
>-|TRBV5-1|TRBJ2-3|-
CASSFSGRSELADTQYF
TGCGCCAGCAGCTTTTCTGGGAGGAGTGAATTAGCAGATACGCAGTATTTT
>TRBD2|TRBV7-2|TRBJ2-7|-
CASSYVSGGANLYEQYF
TGTGCCAGCAGCTACGTTAGCGGGGGGGCCAATTTATACGAGCAGTACTTC
>-|TRBV30|TRBJ1-4|-
CAWKRGNEKLFF
TGTGCCTGGAAACGGGGGAATGAAAAACTGTTTTTT
>-|TRBV2|TRBJ2-7|-
CASRPGGTYEQYF
TGTGCCAGCCGACCTGGGGGGACCTACGAGCAGTACTTC
>-|TRBV30|TRBJ2-7|few
CAWNRGRYEQYF
TGTGCCTGGAATCGGGGAAGGTACGAGCAGTACTTC
>TRBD1|TRBV2|TRBJ1-2|once
CASSDPTGVNNGYTF
TGTGCCAGCAGTGACCCGACAGGGGTCAATAATGGCTACACCTTC
>-|TRBV10-3|TRBJ2-3|-
CAISESPGPTSTDTQYF
TGTGCCATCAGTGAGTCGCCGGGTCCCACTAGCACAGATACGCAGTATTTT
>-|TRBV2|TRBJ2-5|-
CASSGLTGEGETQYF
TGTGCCAGCAGTGGATTGACAGGGGAGGGGGAGACCCAGTACTTC
>-|TRBV5-1|TRBJ2-1|-
CASSSEAGAALHEQFF
TGCGCCAGCAGCTCAGAGGCGGGGGCGGCCCTACATGAGCAGTTCTTC
>-|TRBV5-4|TRBJ1-6|-
CASSLVVGGLPLHF
TGTGCCAGCAGCTTGGTTGTCGGAGGTTTACCCCTCCACTTT
>TRBD1|TRBV6-6|TRBJ1-6|-
CASSPHGTVNSPLHF
TGTGCCAGCAGTCCCCACGGGACAGTAAATTCACCCCTCCACTTT
>TRBD2|TRBV5-6|TRBJ2-7|once
CASSFRSGRAVYEQYF
TGTGCCAGCAGCTTCCGTAGCGGGAGGGCCGTTTACGAGCAGTACTTC
>TRBD2|TRBV19|TRBJ2-7|-
CASSIKGLAGYEQYF
TGTGCCAGTAGTATAAAGGGACTAGCGGGTTACGAGCAGTACTTC
>-|TRBV21-1|TRBJ2-7|-
CASSQPRQRPPYEQYF
TGTGCCAGCAGCCAGCCCAGACAGAGGCCCCCCTACGAGCAGTACTTC
>TRBD1|TRBV4-1|TRBJ1-6|-
CASSQGGLRDRNSPLHF
TGCGCCAGCAGCCAAGGAGGATTGCGGGACAGGAATTCACCCCTCCACTTT
>-|TRBV30|TRBJ1-1|few
CAWNFGGTEAFF
TGTGCCTGGAATTTCGGGGGCACTGAAGCTTTCTTT